This T cell receptor beta chain was recorded in a study of cytomegalovirus exposure and HLA in healthy donors. About the research overall: A previous analysis identified around 120 million unique TCR beta sequences derived from about 180 million T cells.

The CDR3 sequence is 14 residues long. Germline CDR1 reads SGHRS; CDR2 reads YFSETQ. V lost 3 bases and J lost 0, with 9 bases in between. PCR involved 60 Vbeta and 13 Jbeta primers. Profiled with immunoSEQ multiplex PCR; TCRdb holds only in-frame clones, not every one. The sample has fewer than 150,000 clones, about 80% seen once. Note on this clone: Its antigen is not identified.

Notes on the study in general: The classifier, whose performance was assessed in both the original and validation cohorts, reportedly diagnosed cytomegalovirus status with high specificity and sensitivity. In presence/absence analyses, roughly uniform sequencing depth across donors was assumed. Cytomegalovirus-associated TCR beta chains were listed, numbering over 150.

What was sequenced was PBMCs. This TCR was recovered from a woman between 40 and 50 years old in good health and CMV-seropositive. The chain recombines TRBV5-1 with TRBJ1-1; D is unclear. CDR3 region: CASSSGLLNTEAFF. Here the CDR3 DNA reads TGCGCCAGCAGCTCTGGCCTGCTGAACACTGAAGCTTTCTTT.